A selection of T cell receptor beta chains follows, all from one sample in a study of shared clonotypes between healthy human individuals. Assay used: immunoSEQ multiplex PCR; TCRdb lists only in-frame clones, some missing. Here the sample spans 2 million or so clones, about 95% being singletons. What was sequenced was naive CD8+ T cells sorted from blood. The source is a man between 18 and 35 years old in good health. Both conserved end residues are part of each CDR3. The order of the fields is clone size, D gene, V gene, J gene, CDR3 DNA, CDR3 protein. The D gene is left open where the match is weak. Size is stated for part of the rows, as once, few or many counts, or as a class when the clone is expanded.

-	-	TRBV6-5	TRBJ2-1	TGTGCCAGCAGCCCCCAGGGCTCATATGAGCAGTTCTTC	CASSPQGSYEQFF
-	TRBD1	TRBV7-2	TRBJ2-1	TGTGCCAGCAGCTCAGGGGGACAGGGGTTGTACAATGAGCAGTTCTTC	CASSSGGQGLYNEQFF
-	-	TRBV28	TRBJ1-5	TGTGCCAGCAGTTGGAGTGGGAGGGGGTATCAGCCCCAGCATTTT	CASSWSGRGYQPQHF
once	TRBD2	TRBV5-1	TRBJ2-3	TGCGCCAGCAGCTCAAGGACTAGCGGGGCGGGCACAGATACGCAGTATTTT	CASSSRTSGAGTDTQYF
-	-	TRBV5-1	TRBJ2-3	TGCGCCAGCAGCCCCCGAGGCACCGAATATAGCACAGATACGCAGTATTTT	CASSPRGTEYSTDTQYF
-	TRBD1	TRBV29-1	TRBJ2-6	TGCAGCGTTGGACAGGGGGGGGCTCCTGGGGCCAACGTCCTGACTTTC	CSVGQGGAPGANVLTF
-	-	TRBV6-1	TRBJ2-1	TGTGCCAGCAGTAGGGGAATGAACAATGAGCAGTTCTTC	CASSRGMNNEQFF
-	TRBD2	TRBV7-9	TRBJ2-1	TGTGCCAGCAGCTTATTGTTAGCGGGAGAAAATGAGCAGTTCTTC	CASSLLLAGENEQFF
-	-	TRBV6-6	TRBJ2-3	TGTGCCAGCAGTGCCTGGGACGAGGGAGCAGATACGCAGTATTTT	CASSAWDEGADTQYF
-	TRBD1	TRBV5-1	TRBJ1-4	TGCGCCAGCAGCTTGATAGACACAGGGGGATACGCTAATGAAAAACTGTTTTTT	CASSLIDTGGYANEKLFF
-	-	TRBV28	TRBJ2-3	TGTGCCAGCAGCCCCGCGGGGAGTCGGACAGATACGCAGTATTTT	CASSPAGSRTDTQYF
once	-	TRBV5-1	TRBJ1-5	TGCGCCAGCAGCTTGGGGGAGGGGAGCAATCAGCCCCAGCATTTT	CASSLGEGSNQPQHF
-	TRBD2	TRBV7-6	TRBJ2-7	TGTGCCAGCAGCGGACTAGCAAATTCCTACGAGCAGTACTTC	CASSGLANSYEQYF
few	-	TRBV28	TRBJ1-5	TGTGCCAGCAGTGCCGGGCAACGGGATCAGCCCCAGCATTTT	CASSAGQRDQPQHF
-	-	TRBV4-2	TRBJ2-1	TGTGCCAGCAGCCAAGACTCAGACTACAATGAGCAGTTCTTC	CASSQDSDYNEQFF
-	-	TRBV4-1	TRBJ2-3	TGCGCCAGCAGCCAAGAGGACAGAGATACGCAGTATTTT	CASSQEDRDTQYF
-	TRBD1	TRBV10-3	TRBJ2-1	TGTGCCATCAGTGAGACAGGGGGCAACAATGAGCAGTTCTTC	CAISETGGNNEQFF
-	-	TRBV19	TRBJ2-1	TGTGCCAGTAGTATCTATCAAGGTGGGGAGCAGTTCTTC	CASSIYQGGEQFF
-	TRBD1	TRBV9	TRBJ2-3	TGTGCCAGCAGCGTTGTCGGACAGGGGGGCACAGATACGCAGTATTTT	CASSVVGQGGTDTQYF
-	-	TRBV28	TRBJ2-5	TGTGCCAGCAGTTCGGAAGTAGAGACCCAGTACTTC	CASSSEVETQYF
-	-	TRBV6-5	TRBJ2-2	TGTGCCAGCAGTTACGACTACACCGGGGAGCTGTTTTTT	CASSYDYTGELFF
-	-	TRBV28	TRBJ1-6	TGTGCCAGCAGTTTGGGTAATTCACCCCTCCACTTT	CASSLGNSPLHF
-	-	TRBV9	TRBJ2-3	TGTGCCAGCAGCCTCTCCGGGGGCTTGGGCACAGATACGCAGTATTTT	CASSLSGGLGTDTQYF
-	TRBD1	TRBV29-1	TRBJ2-7	TGCAGCGTTGGACAGGGACCTGCCTACGAGCAGTACTTC	CSVGQGPAYEQYF
-	-	TRBV7-8	TRBJ1-2	TGTGCCAGCAGCTCTAGGGGGGATTCTGGCTACACCTTC	CASSSRGDSGYTF
-	-	TRBV7-8	TRBJ1-3	TGTGCCAGCAGCTGGGGACCGACGGACACCATATATTTT	CASSWGPTDTIYF
-	-	TRBV4-3	TRBJ1-3	TGCGCCAGCAGCCAAGATAGGTGGAACACCATATATTTT	CASSQDRWNTIYF
-	-	TRBV2	TRBJ1-6	TGTGCCAACTCCGCCCTGAAGAATTCACCCCTCCACTTT	CANSALKNSPLHF
-	-	TRBV9	TRBJ1-5	TGTGCCAGCACCTCCGGGGACACCAATCAGCCCCAGCATTTT	CASTSGDTNQPQHF
-	-	TRBV7-8	TRBJ1-2	TGTGCCAGCAGCTTAGTGTCGGGCAATGGCTACACCTTC	CASSLVSGNGYTF
-	TRBD2	TRBV7-2	TRBJ2-7	TGTGCCAGCAGCTTATCCCTACTAGCGGGAGAGAACGAGCAGTACTTC	CASSLSLLAGENEQYF
few	-	TRBV6-1	TRBJ1-1	TGTGCCAGCAGTGACAGCCTGAACACTGAAGCTTTCTTT	CASSDSLNTEAFF
-	-	TRBV11-2	TRBJ1-1	TGTGCCAGCAGCTTAGTAGTAGGCACTGAAGCTTTCTTT	CASSLVVGTEAFF
-	-	TRBV7-6	TRBJ1-1	TGTGCCAGCAGCTTAGGGGGGATGAACACTGAAGCTTTCTTT	CASSLGGMNTEAFF
-	TRBD2	TRBV5-6	TRBJ2-2	TGTGCCAGCAGCTTTGGACCGCCGCGACTAGCGGATAACACCGGGGAGCTGTTTTTT	CASSFGPPRLADNTGELFF
-	-	TRBV27	TRBJ1-1	TGTGCCAGCAGCCCATTGGCTGGGGGCACTGAAGCTTTCTTT	CASSPLAGGTEAFF
-	-	TRBV14	TRBJ2-5	TGTGCCAGCAGCCAAGACTCAAGGCGGGGGCGAGAGACCCAGTACTTC	CASSQDSRRGRETQYF
-	TRBD2	TRBV6-5	TRBJ2-3	TGTGCCAGCAGTTACACTCTAGCGGGGGTGTATTTT	CASSYTLAGVYF
-	-	TRBV30	TRBJ2-7	TGTGCCTGGAGTGTGAGGGGTCCCTACGAGCAGTACTTC	CAWSVRGPYEQYF
-	-	TRBV5-4	TRBJ1-1	TGTGCCAGCAGCCCGACCTGGGGGGGCACTGAAGCTTTCTTT	CASSPTWGGTEAFF
-	-	TRBV4-1	TRBJ1-5	TGCGCCAGCAGCCACAAGTACGGAGATCAGCCCCAGCATTTT	CASSHKYGDQPQHF
-	-	TRBV27	TRBJ1-6	TGTGCCAGCAGTTTTCTGGGGGGGAGTTCACCCCTCCACTTT	CASSFLGGSSPLHF
-	-	TRBV13	TRBJ2-3	TGTGCCAGCAGCTTAAGCTCAGATACGCAGTATTTT	CASSLSSDTQYF
-	TRBD2	TRBV5-6	TRBJ2-7	TGTGCCAGCAGCTTGGTGGGGACTAGCGGGGGACCTGCCTACGAGCAGTACTTC	CASSLVGTSGGPAYEQYF
-	-	TRBV9	TRBJ2-1	TGTGCCAGCAGCGCCGTCGGGACTCTCTACAATGAGCAGTTCTTC	CASSAVGTLYNEQFF
-	TRBD1	TRBV4-1	TRBJ1-3	TGCGCCAGCAGCCAATCCCAGACAGGGCCTAGAAACACCATATATTTT	CASSQSQTGPRNTIYF
-	-	TRBV10-3	TRBJ2-3	TGTGCCATCAGTGAGTCGAGTTTAGGTACTAGCAGGATCACAGATACGCAGTATTTT	CAISESSLGTSRITDTQYF